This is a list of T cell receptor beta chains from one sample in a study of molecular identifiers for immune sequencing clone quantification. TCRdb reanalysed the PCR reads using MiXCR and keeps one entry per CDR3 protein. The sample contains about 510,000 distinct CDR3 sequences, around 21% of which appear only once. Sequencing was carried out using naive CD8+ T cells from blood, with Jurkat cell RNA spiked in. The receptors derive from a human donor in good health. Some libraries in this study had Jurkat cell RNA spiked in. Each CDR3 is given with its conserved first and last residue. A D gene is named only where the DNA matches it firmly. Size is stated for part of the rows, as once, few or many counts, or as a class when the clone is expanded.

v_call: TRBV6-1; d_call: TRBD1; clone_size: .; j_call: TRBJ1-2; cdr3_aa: CASSGGQVYYGYTF; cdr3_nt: TGTGCCAGCAGTGGGGGACAGGTCTACTATGGCTACACCTTC
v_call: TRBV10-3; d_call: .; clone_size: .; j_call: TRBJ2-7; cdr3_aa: CAISEGGTDYEQYF; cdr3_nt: TGTGCCATCAGTGAGGGCGGGACAGACTACGAGCAGTACTTC
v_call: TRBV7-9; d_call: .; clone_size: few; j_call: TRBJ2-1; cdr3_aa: CASSNTPSSYNEQFF; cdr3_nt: TGTGCCAGCAGCAACACTCCCAGCTCCTACAATGAGCAGTTCTTC
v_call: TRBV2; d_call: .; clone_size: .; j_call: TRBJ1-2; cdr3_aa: CASSDRINYGYTF; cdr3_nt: TGTGCCAGCAGTGACAGAATTAACTATGGCTACACCTTC
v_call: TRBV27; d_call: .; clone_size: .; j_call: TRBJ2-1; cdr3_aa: CASYGSVTGRYNEQFF; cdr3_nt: TGTGCCAGCTATGGATCCGTGACAGGAAGGTACAATGAGCAGTTCTTC
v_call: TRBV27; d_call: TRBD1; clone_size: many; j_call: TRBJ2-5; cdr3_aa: CASSDRDQETQYF; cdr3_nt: TGTGCCAGTTCCGACAGGGACCAAGAGACCCAGTACTTC
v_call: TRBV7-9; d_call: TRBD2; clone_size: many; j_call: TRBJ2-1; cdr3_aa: CASSYPPGGRNEQFF; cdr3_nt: TGTGCCAGCAGTTACCCCCCTGGCGGGAGAAATGAGCAGTTCTTC
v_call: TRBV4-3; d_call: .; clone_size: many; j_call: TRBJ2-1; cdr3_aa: CASSHPSAGGSYNEQFF; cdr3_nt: TGCGCCAGCAGCCATCCTAGCGCGGGCGGGTCCTACAATGAGCAGTTCTTC
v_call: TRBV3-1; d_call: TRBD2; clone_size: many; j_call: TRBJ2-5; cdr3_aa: CASSPLAGVYQETQYF; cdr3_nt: TGTGCCAGCAGCCCCTTAGCGGGGGTCTACCAAGAGACCCAGTACTTC
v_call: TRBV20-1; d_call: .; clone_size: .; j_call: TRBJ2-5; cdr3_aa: CSARADTGLHPETQYF; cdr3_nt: TGCAGTGCTAGGGCAGACACCGGGCTCCACCCAGAGACCCAGTACTTC
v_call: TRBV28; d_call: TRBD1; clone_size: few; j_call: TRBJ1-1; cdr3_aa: CASSYRTGGWVNTEAFF; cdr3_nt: TGTGCCAGCAGTTACAGGACAGGGGGCTGGGTGAACACTGAAGCTTTCTTT
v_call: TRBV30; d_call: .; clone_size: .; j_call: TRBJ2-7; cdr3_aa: CAWSSEDSYEQYF; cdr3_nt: TGTGCCTGGAGTTCTGAGGATTCCTACGAGCAGTACTTC
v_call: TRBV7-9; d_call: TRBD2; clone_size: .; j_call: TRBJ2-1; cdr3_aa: CASGGGEGGYNEQFF; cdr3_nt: TGTGCCAGCGGCGGGGGGGAGGGCGGCTACAATGAGCAGTTCTTC
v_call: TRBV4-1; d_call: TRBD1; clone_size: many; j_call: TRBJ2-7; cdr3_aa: CASSPRTGGYEQYF; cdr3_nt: TGCGCCAGCAGCCCACGGACAGGGGGCTACGAGCAGTACTTC
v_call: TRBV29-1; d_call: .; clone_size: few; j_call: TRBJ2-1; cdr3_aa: CSVASWESSHNEQFF; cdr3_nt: TGCAGCGTTGCTTCGTGGGAGTCGTCCCACAATGAGCAGTTCTTC
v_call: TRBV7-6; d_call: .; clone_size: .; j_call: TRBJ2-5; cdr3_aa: CASSDPGGLETQYF; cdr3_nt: TGTGCCAGCAGCGATCCGGGTGGGTTAGAGACCCAGTACTTC
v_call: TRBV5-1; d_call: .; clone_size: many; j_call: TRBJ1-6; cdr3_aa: CASSPGQTGRKNSPLHF; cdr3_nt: TGCGCCAGCAGCCCGGGGCAAACGGGACGGAAAAATTCACCCCTCCACTTT
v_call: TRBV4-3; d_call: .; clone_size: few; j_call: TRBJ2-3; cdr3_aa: CASSQALLALSTDTQYF; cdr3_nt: TGCGCCAGCAGCCAAGCCCTACTAGCCCTATCCACAGATACGCAGTATTTT
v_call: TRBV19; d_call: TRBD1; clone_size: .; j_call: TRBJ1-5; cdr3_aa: CASGEGTTGASGPQHF; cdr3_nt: TGTGCCAGTGGTGAAGGCACGACAGGGGCCTCAGGTCCCCAGCATTTT
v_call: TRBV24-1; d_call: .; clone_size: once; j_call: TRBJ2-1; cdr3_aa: CATGDLAGPRTTKLRKYNEQFF; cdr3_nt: TGTGCCACCGGTGATTTAGCAGGGCCCCGGACCACCAAACTCCGGAAATACAATGAGCAGTTCTTC
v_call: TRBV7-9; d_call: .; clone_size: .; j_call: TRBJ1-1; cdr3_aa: CASSLIPNTEAFF; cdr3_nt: TGTGCCAGCAGCTTAATCCCGAACACTGAAGCTTTCTTT
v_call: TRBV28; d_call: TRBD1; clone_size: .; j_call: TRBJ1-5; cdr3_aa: CAGSLTGTANQPQHF; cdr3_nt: TGTGCCGGCAGTTTAACAGGGACAGCGAATCAGCCCCAGCATTTT
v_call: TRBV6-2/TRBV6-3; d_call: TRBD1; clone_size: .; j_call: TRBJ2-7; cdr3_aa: CASSGWDSTYEQYF; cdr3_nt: TGTGCCAGCAGTGGCTGGGACAGCACCTACGAGCAGTACTTC
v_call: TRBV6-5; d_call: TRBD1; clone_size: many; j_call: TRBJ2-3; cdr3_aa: CASSPGTGSTDTQYF; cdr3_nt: TGTGCCAGCAGCCCCGGGACAGGGTCCACAGATACGCAGTATTTT
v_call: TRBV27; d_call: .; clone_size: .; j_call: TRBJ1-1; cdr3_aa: CASSLWARQGNSEASF; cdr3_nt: TGTGCCAGCAGTTTATGGGCTCGGCAGGGTAATTCTGAAGCTTCCTTT
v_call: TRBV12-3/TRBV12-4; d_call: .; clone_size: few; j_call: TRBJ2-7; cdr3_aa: CASSPSSGQTLYEQYF; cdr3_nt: TGTGCCAGCAGTCCCTCCTCAGGACAGACTCTTTACGAGCAGTACTTC
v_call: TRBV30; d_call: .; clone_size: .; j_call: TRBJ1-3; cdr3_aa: CAWSVRGSGNTIYF; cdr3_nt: TGTGCCTGGAGTGTACGGGGGTCTGGAAACACCATATATTTT